These 20 T cell receptor beta chains were sequenced from one sample in a study of long-term antiretroviral therapy in people with HIV (dated by TCRdb to between 2021 and 2023). The immunoSEQ hsTCRB v3.0 assay was used at survey level resolution to sequence the TRB variable region. TCRdb took this table from immuneACCESS and kept in-frame rearrangements with V and J called. Such tables lack part of the clones; where checked against another copy, unresolved V genes explain under half of the gap, and the rest is unexplained. Present in this sample are over 7,500 clones, more than 65% of which were seen just once. Of the sample, approximately 17% is held by the ten largest clones. This specimen consisted of unsorted PBMCs, obtained 0.1 years after starting antiretroviral therapy. Every receptor here comes from a man between 35 and 55 years old with HIV.

CDR3 bases: TGTGCCAGCTCAAGGGGACAGGTTCTAAGCTCCTATAATTCACCCCTCCACTTT. Its protein is CASSRGQVLSSYNSPLHF. The rearrangement links TRBV18 to TRBJ1-6; 8 positions match TRBD1. Looked up from germline, CDR1 is KGHSH and CDR2 is LQKENI. The CDR3 sequence is 18 residues long. V shed 5 bases and J 0 bases; nucleotides not matched to a gene: 9. The whole variable domain, remainder taken from reference TRBV18 and TRBJ1-6, is NAGVMQNPRHLVRRRGQEARLRCSPMKGHSHVYWYRQLPEEGLKFMVYLQKENIIDESGMPKERFSAEFPKEGPSILRIQQVVRGDSAAYFCASSRGQVLSSYNSPLHFGNGTRLTVT.

The V and J genes are TRBV10-3 and TRBJ1-4, with D perhaps matching TRBD1 (5 bases). CDR3 length: 16 residues. Between the trimmed V and J ends, which lost 3 bases and 0 bases, there was a span of 11 bases. Germline CDR1 reads ENHRY; CDR2 reads SYGVKD. The CDR3 DNA follows: TGTGCCATCAGTGAAGAGCAGGGTACAACTAATGAAAAACTGTTTTTT. Translating gives CAISEEQGTTNEKLFF.

The chain links TRBV7-9 to TRBJ2-6; D may be TRBD1 (5 bases). Trimming pared 8 bases from V and 0 bases from J, leaving 17 bases between. There are 17 residues in the CDR3. The germline V gene encodes CDR1 SEHNR and CDR2 FQNEAQ (reference sequence). The CDR3 DNA follows: TGTGCCAGCTCTCGTGGAGACAGCCGCTCTGGGGCCAACGTCCTGACTTTC. Protein: CASSRGDSRSGANVLTF. The whole variable domain, remainder taken from reference TRBV7-9 and TRBJ2-6, is DTGVSQNPRHKITKRGQNVTFRCDPISEHNRLYWYRQTLGQGPEFLTYFQNEAQLEKSRLLSDRFSAERPKGSFSTLEIQRTEQGDSAMYLCASSRGDSRSGANVLTFGAGSRLTVL.

This clone was seen a few times. The CDR3 is CASSIMGLSGISNQPQHF. CDR3 DNA: TGTGCCAGTAGTATCATGGGGCTAAGTGGGATTAGCAATCAGCCCCAGCATTTT. The rearrangement links TRBV19 to TRBJ1-5; perhaps TRBD1 as D (5 bases). The length of the CDR3 is 18 residues. Germline V gene data show CDR1 as LNHDA and CDR2 as SQIVND (reference sequence). V shed 3 bases and J shed 0 bases, with 18 bases lying between them.

This clone was seen a single time. The chain couples TRBV5-4 to TRBJ1-1, with D possibly being TRBD1 (6 bases). Per the germline V gene, CDR1 is SGHNT and CDR2 is YYREEE (reference sequence). Trimming pared 4 bases from V and 11 bases from J, leaving 21 bases between. The length of the CDR3 is 14 residues. CDR3 in amino acids: CASSPPRAGERAFF. The CDR3 DNA sequence: TGTGCCAGCAGCCCCCCCAGGGCAGGGGAACGGGCTTTCTTT.

The chain links TRBV11-3 to TRBJ2-3; 14 bases map to TRBD2. Trimming cost V 5 bases and J 2 bases; bases outside gene matches: 6. This CDR3 is 17 amino acids long. In germline, CDR1 is SGHNT, CDR2 YENEEA. This CDR3 reads CASSQGLAGGSTDTQYF. In DNA, the CDR3 is TGTGCCAGCAGCCAAGGACTAGCGGGGGGTTCCACAGATACGCAGTATTTT.

The chain carries TRBV10-3 and TRBJ1-5; no clear D gene. Trimming took off 0 bases at V and 0 bases at J, with 15 bases between the two ends. The germline gives CDR1 ENHRY, CDR2 SYGVKD. The CDR3 loop spans 18 amino acids. Written as DNA, the CDR3 is TGTGCCATCAGTGAGTCTCCCCGCAGAATTAATAGCAATCAGCCCCAGCATTTT. It translates to CAISESPRRINSNQPQHF.

The chain joins TRBV4-2 to TRBJ1-5; D unclear. V gave up 3 bases and J gave up 4 bases, with 16 bases separating them. This CDR3 has 16 amino acids. Germline CDR1 is LGHNA and CDR2 is YNFKEQ. The DNA of the CDR3 is TGTGCCAGCAGCCAGCAGGCAGCCGAACCTAATCAGCCCCAGCATTTT. It encodes CASSQQAAEPNQPQHF.

In this sample, this clone turned up once. CDR3 sequence (DNA): TGTGCCAGCAGCTTACGACAGGGGGGAGGGGGAGGCACTGAAGCTTTCTTT. Protein: CASSLRQGGGGGTEAFF. The J gene is TRBJ1-1, the V gene TRBV7-9; 9 bases match TRBD1. This CDR3 is built from 17 residues. Germline V CDR1 and CDR2: SEHNR, FQNEAQ (reference sequence). V trimming: 2 bases; J trimming: 4 bases; junction bases outside the gene matches: 11.

The chain links TRBV5-1 to TRBJ2-2; D not certain. The CDR3 runs to 15 residues. Per the germline V gene, CDR1 is SGHRS and CDR2 is YFSETQ. V was trimmed by 0 bases and J by 1 base, leaving 7 bases between them. The CDR3 loop reads CASSLVTLNTGELFF. The CDR3 nucleotides read TGCGCCAGCAGCTTGGTTACTCTGAACACCGGGGAGCTGTTTTTT.

This clone has just a few counts. This sequence joins TRBV4-3 and TRBJ1-1, with D hard to call. V lost 0 bases, J lost 7 bases, and 6 bases lay in between. The CDR3 is 12 amino acids. CDR1 and CDR2 (germline): LGHNA, YSLEER. The CDR3 DNA reads TGCGCCAGCAGCCAAGATATGCATGAAGCTTTCTTT. This codes for CASSQDMHEAFF.

The chain links TRBV13 to TRBJ1-2, with 8 bases matching TRBD1. The CDR3 runs 16 residues. Germline assignment: CDR1 PRHDT and CDR2 FYEKMQ (reference sequence). The trim removed 4 bases at V and 4 bases at J, leaving 11 bases unmatched. CDR3 region: CASSSKGTGFSYGYTF. The CDR3 DNA follows: TGTGCCAGCAGCTCTAAGGGGACAGGATTCTCCTATGGCTACACCTTC.

The J gene is TRBJ2-7, the V gene TRBV5-5; D unclear. Germline V gives CDR1 SGHKS, CDR2 YYEKEE (reference sequence). The CDR3 extends over 14 amino acids. V was pared by 0 bases and J by 6 bases, with 13 bases between. CDR3 region: CASSLEGFSGEQYF. The DNA for the CDR3 is TGTGCCAGCAGCTTGGAAGGTTTTTCGGGCGAGCAGTACTTC.

By share, this clone counts as large (0.1 to 1%). This chain connects TRBV11-2 to TRBJ2-7; D may correspond to TRBD1 or TRBD2 (5 bases each). Germline-derived CDR1 and CDR2 are SGHAT and FQNNGV. The CDR3 totals 15 residues. Trimming stripped 4 bases from V and 0 bases from J, with 13 bases between. The CDR3 nucleotides read TGTGCCAGCAGCTCGAAGAGGGGAACCTCCTACGAGCAGTACTTC. Translation: CASSSKRGTSYEQYF.

The CDR3 here is CASSSTRQGASYEQYF. The CDR3 nucleotides read TGTGCCAGCAGCTCCACGCGACAGGGGGCTTCCTACGAGCAGTACTTC. The rearrangement links TRBV28 to TRBJ2-7; 10 positions match TRBD1. Germline CDR1 reads MDHEN; CDR2 reads SYDVKM. The CDR3 loop spans 16 amino acids. J was trimmed by 1 base and V by 6 bases; bases with no gene match: 9.

This clone has only one observation. The J gene is TRBJ1-1, the V gene TRBV5-5; TRBD1 matches 7 bases. The germline gives CDR1 SGHKS, CDR2 YYEKEE (reference sequence). Trimming took 4 bases from V and 4 from J; bases not matched to a gene: 7. This CDR3 region has 14 residues. CDR3 region: CASSHNPGGTEAFF. DNA of the CDR3: TGTGCCAGCAGCCACAACCCAGGGGGCACTGAAGCTTTCTTT.

The V call is TRBV6-6, the J call TRBJ2-7, with TRBD2 as a possible D gene (5 bases). Germline lookup yields CDR1 MNHNY and CDR2 SVGAGI (reference sequence). The V and J ends lost 6 bases and 3 bases respectively, with 18 bases between them. This CDR3 region has 15 residues. The CDR3 protein is CASSPTSTIHYEQYF. In DNA form, the CDR3 reads TGTGCCAGCAGCCCAACGTCGACTATACACTACGAGCAGTACTTC.

The chain carries TRBV10-2 and TRBJ2-2, with 10 bases aligning to TRBD2. The CDR3 totals 13 residues. CDR1 is WSHSY, CDR2 SAAADI, per germline. After removal of 8 bases from V and 13 bases from J, the junction contained 10 bases not matched to a gene. The CDR3 reads CASRLAGDLGLFF. CDR3 in DNA: TGCGCCAGCCGACTAGCGGGTGACCTGGGGCTGTTTTTT.

This clone was detected once. The genes are TRBV21-1 and TRBJ1-5. TRBV21-1 is described as a pseudogene. This CDR3 has 14 amino acids. CDR3 region: CASSKDPSGQPQHF. The CDR3 coding sequence is TGTGCCAGCAGCAAAGATCCGAGCGGTCAGCCCCAGCATTTT.

The chain recombines TRBV7-2 with TRBJ2-7, with 8 bases identical to TRBD1. The CDR3 sequence is 14 residues long. In germline, CDR1 is SGHTA, CDR2 FQGNSA. V was clipped by 5 bases and J by 5 bases; unmatched bases: 8. In DNA, the CDR3 is TGTGCCAGCAGCCCGGACAGGGCCCGGGACGAGCAGTACTTC. It is translated as CASSPDRARDEQYF.